This T cell receptor (beta chain) was profiled in a study of T cells in Graves' hyperthyroidism and ophthalmopathy. This clonotype was counted at least ten times. The CDR3 covers 18 residues. V was cut by 2 bases and J by 3 bases, with 23 bases left in between. Germline V gene lookup returns CDR1 SGHDT and CDR2 YYEEEE. It was RNA transcripts that yielded the amplified TCR beta CDR3 regions. When the TCR CDR3 underwent first-round RT-PCR, the HTBI primer set was used. TCRdb passed the multiplex PCR reads through MiXCR, listing each CDR3 protein once. The sample records a few hundred thousand distinct CDR3 sequences, around 16% being singletons. Each diagnosis drew on symptoms, thyroxine, TRAb, thyroid ultrasound and orbital computed tomography findings.

Sequencing input: blood. The V gene is TRBV5-6, the J gene TRBJ1-1, with D unresolved. The origin of this receptor is a woman in her 30s with Graves' ophthalmopathy. CDR3 loop: CASSFMNSGPRFYTEAFF. The CDR3 DNA sequence: TGTGCCAGCAGCTTCATGAATTCGGGCCCGCGATTTTACACTGAAGCTTTCTTT.